The next 20 T cell receptor beta chains were all read from a single sample in a study of T cell changes during pregnancy in multiple sclerosis (dated by TCRdb to about 2019). Library construction relied on the immunoSEQ multiplex PCR assay. TCRdb mirrors the immuneACCESS table, restricted to in-frame sequences. Some clones are absent from its copies; in checked studies, under half trace to an unresolved V gene, and the reason for the others is unknown. The sample profile shows roughly 80,000 clones; about 93% of them were found once. Approximately 2.8% of the sample comes from the top ten. Sequences were derived from peripheral blood, sampled after pregnancy. The source is a female donor in good health, enrolled as a control in a pregnancy study.

This clone was seen once. V gene TRBV28 combines with J gene TRBJ1-4; TRBD1 might be the D (5 bases). The V and J ends lost 5 bases and 6 bases respectively, with 16 bases between them. The CDR3 length is 15 residues. The germline gives CDR1 MDHEN, CDR2 SYDVKM. Written as DNA, the CDR3 is TGTGCCAGCAGTCCTGCCGACAGCGAGTATGAAAAACTGTTTTTT. Translating gives CASSPADSEYEKLFF.

V and J are TRBV5-4 and TRBJ1-2; D is possibly TRBD1 (6 bases). CDR1 is SGHNT and CDR2 is YYREEE in the germline V gene (reference sequence). The V and J ends lost 4 bases and 5 bases respectively, with 21 bases between them. The CDR3 covers 16 residues. The CDR3 protein is CASSLGQLQSPYGYTF. The CDR3 DNA sequence: TGTGCCAGCAGCCTCGGACAGCTACAAAGCCCATATGGCTACACCTTC.

The V and J genes are TRBV11-3 and TRBJ2-1, with TRBD2 identical over 13 bases. This CDR3 is built from 17 residues. The trim removed 3 bases at V and 8 bases at J, leaving 10 bases unmatched. Per the germline V gene, CDR1 is SGHNT and CDR2 is YENEEA. CDR3 protein: CASSFRTSGSEGDEQFF. CDR3 bases: TGTGCCAGCAGCTTCCGGACTAGCGGGAGCGAAGGAGATGAGCAGTTCTTC.

The gene calls are TRBV7-9 and TRBJ2-2, with a possible D match to TRBD2 (5 bases). V shed 8 bases and J shed 0 bases, with 10 bases lying between them. This CDR3 is built from 14 residues. Germline values: CDR1 SEHNR, CDR2 FQNEAQ (reference sequence). The CDR3 spells CASQEAPNTGELFF. CDR3 DNA: TGTGCCAGCCAGGAGGCCCCGAACACCGGGGAGCTGTTTTTT.

The CDR3 region has the DNA TGTGCCAGCAGCGACGAGGGGGTCACTGAAGCTTTCTTT. Amino acid sequence: CASSDEGVTEAFF. The chain couples TRBV4-2 to TRBJ1-1; tentatively, D is TRBD1 (6 bases). The CDR3 contains 13 residues. CDR1 is LGHNA and CDR2 is YNFKEQ in the germline V gene. V lost 5 bases, J lost 4 bases, and 11 bases lay in between.

The CDR3 bases are TGTGCCATCACAAGGGACTGGCTCCAGGAGACCCAGTACTTC. It codes for CAITRDWLQETQYF. This chain joins TRBV10-3 and TRBJ2-5; D is perhaps TRBD2 (6 bases). Germline loops: CDR1 ENHRY, CDR2 SYGVKD. The CDR3 length is 14 residues. V lost 7 bases, J lost 5 bases, and 17 bases lay in between.

This clone was seen once. An end of the junction differs from the germline gene, which may be a read error. This chain links TRBV7-3 with TRBJ2-1, with a weak D call TRBD2 (7 bases). The germline V gene encodes CDR1 SGHTA and CDR2 FQGTGA. The CDR3 sequence is 14 residues long. This CDR3 is CASSLTPGGDEQFF. CDR3 bases: TGTGCCAGCAGCCTAACCCCGGGGGGCGATGAGCAGTTCTTC.

The chain carries TRBV6-6 and TRBJ2-3; D is undetermined. The germline CDR1 and CDR2 sequences are MNHNY and SVGAGI (reference sequence). Between the trimmed V and J ends, which lost 2 bases and 7 bases, there was a span of 13 bases. The CDR3 length is 14 residues. The CDR3, as DNA: TGTGCCAGCAGTTACAGCTTAGCCTGGAATACGCAGTATTTT. As protein: CASSYSLAWNTQYF.

The CDR3 reads CAWSAPSETQYF. The CDR3, as DNA: TGTGCCTGGAGTGCCCCTTCAGAGACCCAGTACTTC. The J gene is TRBJ2-5, the V gene TRBV30; D ambiguous. CDR3 length: 12 residues. The V end was cut by 1 base, the J end by 4 bases, with 7 bases between. In germline, CDR1 is GTSNPN, CDR2 SVGIG (reference sequence). Supplemented by reference TRBV30 and TRBJ2-5, the full variable domain reads SQTIHQWPATLVQPVGSPLSLECTVEGTSNPNLYWYRQAAGRGLQLLFYSVGIGQISSEVPQNLSASRPQDRQFILSSKKLLLSDSGFYLCAWSAPSETQYFGPGTRLLVL.

This chain links TRBV7-2 with TRBJ2-3, with 10 bases that match TRBD2. The germline gives CDR1 SGHTA, CDR2 FQGNSA. J lost 3 bases, V lost 6 bases, and 3 bases had no gene match. The CDR3 totals 14 residues. DNA of the CDR3: TGTGCCAGCAGGCCGGGACTAGCGACAGATACGCAGTATTTT. It yields the protein CASRPGLATDTQYF.

V gene TRBV18 combines with J gene TRBJ1-5; perhaps TRBD1 as D (5 bases). CDR1 is KGHSH and CDR2 is LQKENI in the germline V gene. Trimming took 3 bases from V and 1 from J, leaving 10 bases between them. The CDR3 extends over 15 amino acids. CDR3 DNA: TGTGCCAGCTCACCTGGTGGGGGGAGCAATCAGCCCCAGCATTTT. Translating it yields CASSPGGGSNQPQHF.

The CDR3 protein is CASSGGPSREAFF. CDR3 sequence (DNA): TGTGCCAGCAGCGGCGGCCCCTCGAGGGAGGCTTTCTTT. The J gene is TRBJ1-1, the V gene TRBV11-1; no firm D call. This CDR3 contains 13 residues. The germline CDR1 and CDR2 sequences are SGHAT and FQDESV (reference sequence). V shed 5 bases and J shed 11 bases, with 18 bases lying between them.

This rearrangement joins TRBV5-6 to TRBJ2-6; D is unresolved. V gave up 7 bases and J gave up 4 bases, with 6 bases separating them. Germline values: CDR1 SGHDT, CDR2 YYEEEE. The CDR3 loop spans 12 amino acids. CDR3 DNA sequence: TGTGCCAGCCAGGCCGGGGCCAACGTCCTGACTTTC. This sequence encodes CASQAGANVLTF.

This chain connects TRBV25-1 to TRBJ2-7, with D possibly TRBD1 on 5 matching bases. The CDR3 is made up of 15 amino acids. CDR1 and CDR2 from the germline V gene are MGHDK and SYGVNS. V was clipped by 2 bases and J by 5 bases, with 16 bases between them. The CDR3 reads CASSERGSSPDEQYF. The CDR3 coding sequence is TGTGCCAGCAGTGAAAGGGGATCCTCTCCTGACGAGCAGTACTTC.

The J gene is TRBJ2-3, the V gene TRBV7-9; weak D call: TRBD1 (5 bases). The germline V gene has CDR1 SEHNR and CDR2 FQNEAQ (reference sequence). V lost 2 bases and J 4 bases, leaving 16 bases between the germline ends. CDR3 size: 16 residues. The CDR3: CASSLWGAGPSDTQYF. In DNA form, the CDR3 reads TGTGCCAGCAGCTTATGGGGTGCAGGGCCCTCAGATACGCAGTATTTT. Full variable domain (missing parts from reference TRBV7-9 and TRBJ2-3): DTGVSQNPRHKITKRGQNVTFRCDPISEHNRLYWYRQTLGQGPEFLTYFQNEAQLEKSRLLSDRFSAERPKGSFSTLEIQRTEQGDSAMYLCASSLWGAGPSDTQYFGPGTRLTVL.

The chain carries TRBV5-1 and TRBJ2-5, with 11 bases aligning to TRBD1. The V gene end was trimmed by 5 bases and the J gene end by 2 bases; junction bases not matched to a gene: 11. Germline CDR1 and CDR2: SGHRS and YFSETQ. CDR3 length: 17 residues. CDR3 amino acids: CASRRTGGTANQETQYF. CDR3 DNA sequence: TGCGCCAGCAGACGGACAGGGGGCACGGCGAATCAAGAGACCCAGTACTTC.

This chain connects TRBV6-1 to TRBJ1-2; 8 bases are a match to TRBD1. The germline V gene encodes CDR1 MNHNS and CDR2 SASEGT. This CDR3 has 14 residues. The junction had 5 bases not matched to a gene; V was cut back by 3 bases and J by 5 bases. In DNA form, the CDR3 reads TGTGCCAGCAGTGACTTCGGACAGGGTTATGGCTACACCTTC. Translation: CASSDFGQGYGYTF.

The genes are TRBV28 and TRBJ2-1, with 10 bases fitting TRBD1. The CDR3 is 14 amino acids. Trimming cost V 3 bases and J 6 bases; bases outside gene matches: 2. Germline V lookup: CDR1 MDHEN, CDR2 SYDVKM. The DNA for the CDR3 is TGTGCCAGCAGTTTCGGGACAGGGGTCAATGAGCAGTTCTTC. Translating it yields CASSFGTGVNEQFF.

This clone was recorded once. The rearrangement joins TRBV6-5 to TRBJ2-2; TRBD1 is a possible D gene (5 bases). This CDR3 comprises 15 residues. Trimming cost V 2 bases and J 1 base, with 8 bases left between them. Germline V lookup: CDR1 MNHEY, CDR2 SVGAGI. CDR3 coding DNA: TGTGCCAGCAGTTACAGGGGCCTGAACACCGGGGAGCTGTTTTTT. Translation: CASSYRGLNTGELFF.

The sample holds a few counts of this clone. The rearrangement joins TRBV27 to TRBJ2-1; 9 bases map to TRBD1. CDR1 is MNHEY and CDR2 is SMNVEV in the germline V gene (reference sequence). V gave up 4 bases and J gave up 0 bases; unmatched junction bases: 19. The CDR3 runs 21 residues. CDR3 nucleotide sequence: TGTGCCAGCAGTTCAACCGCCGCCCGGGACAGGGAGCGGAGCTCCTACAATGAGCAGTTCTTC. This translates into CASSSTAARDRERSSYNEQFF.